The 19 T cell receptor beta chains given below trace back to one sample, sequenced in a study of blood T cell repertoires in COVID-19. Libraries were prepared by immunoSEQ multiplex PCR; TCRdb keeps only in-frame clonotypes and omits some of them. The sample shows about 210,000 clones, about four fifths of them seen only once. What was sequenced was peripheral blood. The origin of the receptors is a woman between 40 and 50 years old with acute or convalescent COVID-19.

The rearrangement links TRBV12-3 or TRBV12-4 to TRBJ1-5; possibly TRBD1 for D (6 bases). This CDR3 has 13 amino acids. V was pared by 2 bases and J by 7 bases, with 9 bases between. The CDR3, as DNA: TGTGCCAGCAGTTTAAACAGGGACCAGCCCCAGCATTTT. It encodes CASSLNRDQPQHF.

The J gene is TRBJ1-3, the V gene TRBV7-2, with D hard to call. This CDR3 is 15 amino acids long. V dropped 1 base and J dropped 4 bases, with 11 bases sitting between them. Germline V gene sequence: CDR1 SGHTA, CDR2 FQGNSA. The CDR3 here is CASSLDSGLGNTIYF. The CDR3 DNA sequence: TGTGCCAGCAGCTTAGATTCAGGTTTGGGAAACACCATATATTTT.

The chain employs TRBV6-5 and TRBJ2-7; D might be TRBD1 (6 bases). The CDR3 is made up of 13 amino acids. Trimming shortened V by 6 bases and J by 0 bases, and 9 bases separated the two germline ends. Germline V gene lookup returns CDR1 MNHEY and CDR2 SVGAGI. In nucleotides, the CDR3 is TGTGCCAGCAGAAAAGGGGGCTCCTACGAGCAGTACTTC. It yields the protein CASRKGGSYEQYF.

This clone was picked up one time. J is TRBJ2-5 and V is TRBV6-2 or TRBV6-3; weak D call: TRBD2 (6 bases). Germline V CDR1 and CDR2: MNHEY, SVGEGT. CDR3 length: 18 amino acids. Between the trimmed V and J ends, which lost 2 bases and 2 bases, there was a span of 21 bases. The CDR3 DNA sequence: TGTGCCAGCAGTTACCCTGATACCTACCGTAGCGGTCAAGAGACCCAGTACTTC. Amino acid sequence: CASSYPDTYRSGQETQYF.

The chain uses TRBV5-1 and TRBJ1-1; D possibly corresponds to TRBD1 (5 bases). The germline V and J ends were trimmed by 0 bases and 8 bases, with 20 bases remaining between them. The germline CDR1 and CDR2 sequences are SGHRS and YFSETQ. The CDR3 has 16 residues. The CDR3 sequence is CASSLGFIGEGSEAFF. The CDR3 DNA follows: TGCGCCAGCAGCTTGGGGTTCATAGGGGAAGGGTCCGAAGCTTTCTTT.

In this sample, this clone turned up a few times. The chain employs TRBV7-9 and TRBJ2-6; 7 nucleotides line up with TRBD2. Per germline, CDR1 SEHNR and CDR2 FQNEAQ (reference sequence). The CDR3 is 19 residues long. Trimming cost V 5 bases and J 0 bases; bases outside gene matches: 13. The CDR3 region is CASSAPRAGVHSGANVLTF. The CDR3 coding sequence is TGTGCCAGCAGCGCTCCTCGCGCGGGGGTTCACTCTGGGGCCAACGTCCTGACTTTC.

The rearrangement links TRBV10-3 to TRBJ1-2, with 9 bases aligning to TRBD1. This CDR3 has 14 residues. The V and J ends lost 3 bases and 2 bases, in that order; junction bases with no gene match: 1. Germline V CDR1 and CDR2: ENHRY, SYGVKD. CDR3 nucleotides: TGTGCCATCAGTGAAGGACAGGGGAACTATGGCTACACCTTC. Residues: CAISEGQGNYGYTF.

The chain combines TRBV6-5 with TRBJ1-1; TRBD1 matches 8 bases. The CDR3 is 13 residues long. J gave up 4 bases and V 11 bases, and 9 bases lay outside the gene matches. From germline, CDR1 is MNHEY and CDR2 SVGAGI. CDR3 nucleotides: TGTGCCGGCGGGACAGGAAGGGGCACTGAAGCTTTCTTT. This translates into CAGGTGRGTEAFF.

The chain combines TRBV6-1 with TRBJ1-2; 7 bases map to TRBD1. V shed 3 bases and J 10 bases; nucleotides not matched to a gene: 8. The V gene's germline CDR1 is MNHNS and CDR2 SASEGT. The CDR3 is made up of 13 amino acids. In DNA form, the CDR3 reads TGTGCCAGCAGTGAGTCACAGGGGACGGTCTACACCTTC. Its translation: CASSESQGTVYTF.

The CDR3, as DNA: TGCGCCAGCAGCCATATAGGACAAGTTGAAGCTTTCTTT. This gives the protein CASSHIGQVEAFF. V usage is TRBV4-3 and J usage is TRBJ1-1, with D tentatively TRBD1 (5 bases). Germline CDR1 reads LGHNA; CDR2 reads YSLEER. This CDR3 has 13 residues. The V end was cut by 3 bases, the J end by 7 bases, with 12 bases between.

V gene TRBV4-1 combines with J gene TRBJ1-6, with 9 nucleotides matching TRBD1. V gave up 10 bases and J gave up 9 bases; unmatched junction bases: 10. Germline V gene sequence: CDR1 MGHRA, CDR2 YSYEKL. The CDR3 is made up of 14 amino acids. The CDR3 coding sequence is TGCGCCACGGACAGGGGACCTTTTGTTTCACCCCTCCACTTT. Its protein is CATDRGPFVSPLHF.

DNA for the CDR3: TGTGCCAGCAGTTACCGGGGACTAGCGGGGGGCTCCTACGAGCAGTACTTC. Its translation is CASSYRGLAGGSYEQYF. J is TRBJ2-7 and V is TRBV6-2 or TRBV6-3, with 15 nucleotides matching TRBD2. J gave up 0 bases and V 2 bases, and 2 bases lay outside the gene matches. The CDR3 sequence is 17 residues long. Per germline, CDR1 MNHEY and CDR2 SVGEGT.

This chain links TRBV30 with TRBJ2-7; possible D gene TRBD1, 6 bases. V lost 3 bases and J 4 bases, leaving 13 bases between the germline ends. This CDR3 has 13 amino acids. The germline gives CDR1 GTSNPN, CDR2 SVGIG (reference sequence). The DNA of the CDR3 is TGTGCCTGGAGGTCGGGACACCCATACGAGCAGTACTTC. Encoded protein: CAWRSGHPYEQYF.

The chain couples TRBV9 to TRBJ2-1; possibly TRBD2 for D (6 bases). Trimming stripped 2 bases from V and 3 bases from J, with 15 bases between. The CDR3 is 16 amino acids. The germline V gene encodes CDR1 SGDLS and CDR2 YYNGEE. The CDR3 protein is CASSVAPGEGYNEQFF. The CDR3 nucleotides are TGTGCCAGCAGCGTGGCTCCGGGGGAAGGCTACAATGAGCAGTTCTTC.

The chain combines TRBV15 with TRBJ2-1; 9 nucleotides match TRBD2. The CDR3 covers 19 residues. Germline values: CDR1 LNHNV, CDR2 YYDKDF (reference sequence). V shed 1 base, J shed 4 bases, and the junction held 14 bases outside the gene matches. In DNA form, the CDR3 reads TGTGCCACCAGCAGAGTTAGGCTAGCGGGGCCCCTGGGATACAATGAGCAGTTCTTC. Residues: CATSRVRLAGPLGYNEQFF. Drawing the rest from reference TRBV15 and TRBJ2-1, the complete variable domain is DAMVIQNPRYQVTQFGKPVTLSCSQTLNHNVMYWYQQKSSQAPKLLFHYYDKDFNNEADTPDNFQSRRPNTSFCFLDIRSPGLGDTAMYLCATSRVRLAGPLGYNEQFFGPGTRLTVL.

This chain joins TRBV30 and TRBJ1-1; a possible D gene is TRBD1 (5 bases). There are 14 residues in the CDR3. Trimming left V 2 bases short and J 2 bases short, with 12 bases between. The germline V gene has CDR1 GTSNPN and CDR2 SVGIG (reference sequence). CDR3 coding DNA: TGTGCCTGGAGTACAGGTCCCTTAAACACTGAAGCTTTCTTT. It translates to CAWSTGPLNTEAFF. The variable domain in full, completed from reference TRBV30 and TRBJ1-1, reads SQTIHQWPATLVQPVGSPLSLECTVEGTSNPNLYWYRQAAGRGLQLLFYSVGIGQISSEVPQNLSASRPQDRQFILSSKKLLLSDSGFYLCAWSTGPLNTEAFFGQGTRLTVV.

The chain links TRBV9 to TRBJ2-1; 7 bases fit TRBD2. V lost 5 bases to trimming and J lost 7 bases; unmatched junction nucleotides: 12. This CDR3 is built from 15 residues. The germline V gene encodes CDR1 SGDLS and CDR2 YYNGEE. Written as DNA, the CDR3 is TGTGCCAGCAGTGCCGTTAGCGGGCCAACTAATGAGCAGTTCTTC. It is translated as CASSAVSGPTNEQFF. Full variable domain (missing parts from reference TRBV9 and TRBJ2-1): DSGVTQTPKHLITATGQRVTLRCSPRSGDLSVYWYQQSLDQGLQFLIQYYNGEERAKGNILERFSAQQFPDLHSELNLSSLELGDSALYFCASSAVSGPTNEQFFGPGTRLTVL.

The gene calls are TRBV9 and TRBJ1-2; possible D gene TRBD1, 5 bases. The CDR3 loop spans 13 amino acids. Germline CDR1 and CDR2: SGDLS and YYNGEE. Trimming pared 4 bases from V and 10 bases from J, leaving 17 bases between. The DNA for the CDR3 is TGTGCCAGCAGCCCAGGGCCAAAACGAATCTACACCTTC. Translation: CASSPGPKRIYTF.

The chain combines TRBV23-1 with TRBJ1-1, with 9 bases aligning to TRBD1. TRBV23-1 is flagged as an ORF with uncertain function. V lost 2 bases to trimming and J lost 1 base; unmatched junction nucleotides: 5. The CDR3 sequence is 16 residues long. The CDR3: CASSQANRGRNTEAFF. The CDR3 DNA reads TGCGCCAGCAGTCAAGCCAACAGGGGGCGGAACACTGAAGCTTTCTTT.